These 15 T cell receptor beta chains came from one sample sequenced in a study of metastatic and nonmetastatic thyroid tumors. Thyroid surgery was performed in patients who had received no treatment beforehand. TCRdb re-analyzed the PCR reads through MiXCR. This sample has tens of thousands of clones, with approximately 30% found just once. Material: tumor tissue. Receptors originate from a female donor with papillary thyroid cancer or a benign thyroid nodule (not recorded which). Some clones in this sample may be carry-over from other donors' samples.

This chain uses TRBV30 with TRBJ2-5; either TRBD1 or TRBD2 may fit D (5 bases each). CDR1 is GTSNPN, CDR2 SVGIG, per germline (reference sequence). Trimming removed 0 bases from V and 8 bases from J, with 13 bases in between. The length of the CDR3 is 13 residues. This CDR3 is CAWSVSGADTQYF. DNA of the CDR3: TGTGCCTGGAGTGTATCCGGGGCGGATACCCAGTACTTC.

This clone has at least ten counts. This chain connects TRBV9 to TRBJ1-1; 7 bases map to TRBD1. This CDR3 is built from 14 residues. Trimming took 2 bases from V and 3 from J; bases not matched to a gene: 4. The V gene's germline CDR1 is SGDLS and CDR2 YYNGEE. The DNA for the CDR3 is TGTGCCAGCAGCGTCCTTACAGGGGACACTGAAGCTTTCTTT. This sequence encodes CASSVLTGDTEAFF.

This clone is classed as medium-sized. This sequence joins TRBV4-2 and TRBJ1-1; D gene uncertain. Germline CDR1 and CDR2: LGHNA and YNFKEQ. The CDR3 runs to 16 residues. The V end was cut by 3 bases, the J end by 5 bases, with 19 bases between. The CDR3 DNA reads TGTGCCAGCAGCCAGAGCCTCACCAGCCCCCAGACTGAAGCTTTCTTT. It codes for CASSQSLTSPQTEAFF.

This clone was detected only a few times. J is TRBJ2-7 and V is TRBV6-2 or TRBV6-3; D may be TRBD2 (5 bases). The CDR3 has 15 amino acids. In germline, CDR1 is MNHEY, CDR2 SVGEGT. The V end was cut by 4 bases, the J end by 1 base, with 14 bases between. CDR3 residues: CASSLGSQRSYEQYF. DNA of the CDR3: TGTGCCAGCAGTTTGGGGAGTCAGAGGTCCTACGAGCAGTACTTC.

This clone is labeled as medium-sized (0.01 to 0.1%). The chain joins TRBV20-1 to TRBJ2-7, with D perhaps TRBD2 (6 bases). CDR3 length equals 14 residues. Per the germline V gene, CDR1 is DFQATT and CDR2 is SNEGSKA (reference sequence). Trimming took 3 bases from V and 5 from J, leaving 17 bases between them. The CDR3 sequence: CSASDGSGTDEQYF. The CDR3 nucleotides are TGCAGTGCTAGTGATGGGTCAGGGACTGACGAGCAGTACTTC.

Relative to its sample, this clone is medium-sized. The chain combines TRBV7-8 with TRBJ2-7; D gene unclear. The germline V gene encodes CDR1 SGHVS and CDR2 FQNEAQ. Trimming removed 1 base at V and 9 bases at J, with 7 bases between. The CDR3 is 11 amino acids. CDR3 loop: CASSLGGGQYF. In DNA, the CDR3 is TGTGCCAGCAGCTTAGGAGGTGGGCAGTACTTC.

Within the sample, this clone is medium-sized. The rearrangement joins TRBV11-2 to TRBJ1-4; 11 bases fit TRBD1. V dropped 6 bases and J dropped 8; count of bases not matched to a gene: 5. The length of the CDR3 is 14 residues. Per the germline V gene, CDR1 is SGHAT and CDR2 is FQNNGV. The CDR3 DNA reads TGTGCCAGCAGGCAGGGACAGGGGGAGGAAAAACTGTTTTTT. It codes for CASRQGQGEEKLFF.

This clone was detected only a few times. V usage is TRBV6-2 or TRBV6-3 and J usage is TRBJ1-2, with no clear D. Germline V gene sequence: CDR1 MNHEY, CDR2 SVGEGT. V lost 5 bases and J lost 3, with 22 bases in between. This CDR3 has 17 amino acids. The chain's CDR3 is CASSGWVPHDGDYGYTF. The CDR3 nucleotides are TGTGCCAGCAGTGGTTGGGTACCACATGACGGGGACTATGGCTACACCTTC.

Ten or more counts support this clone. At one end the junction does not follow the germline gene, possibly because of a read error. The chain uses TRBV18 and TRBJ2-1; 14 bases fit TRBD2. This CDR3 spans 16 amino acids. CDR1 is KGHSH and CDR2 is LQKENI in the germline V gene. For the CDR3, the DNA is TGTGCCAGCTCAACGAGGACTAGCGGGGGGAGTGATGAGCAGCTCTTC. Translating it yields CASSTRTSGGSDEQLF.

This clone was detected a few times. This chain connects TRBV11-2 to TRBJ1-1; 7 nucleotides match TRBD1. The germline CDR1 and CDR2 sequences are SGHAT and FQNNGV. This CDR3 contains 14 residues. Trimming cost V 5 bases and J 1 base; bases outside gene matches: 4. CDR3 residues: CASSHGTANTEAFF. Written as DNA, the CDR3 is TGTGCCAGCAGCCACGGGACAGCGAACACTGAAGCTTTCTTT.

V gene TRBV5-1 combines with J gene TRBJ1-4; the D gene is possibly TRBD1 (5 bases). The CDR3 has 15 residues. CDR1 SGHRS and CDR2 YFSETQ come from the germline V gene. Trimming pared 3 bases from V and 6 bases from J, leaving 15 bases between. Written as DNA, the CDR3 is TGCGCCAGCAGCTCGTGGGGGGGTCAATATGAAAAACTGTTTTTT. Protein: CASSSWGGQYEKLFF.

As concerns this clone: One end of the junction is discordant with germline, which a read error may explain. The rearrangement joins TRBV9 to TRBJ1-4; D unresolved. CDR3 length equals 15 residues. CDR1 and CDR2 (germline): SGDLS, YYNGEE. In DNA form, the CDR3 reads TGTGCCAGCAGCTTTGGCCCGGGGAAAGGTGAAAAACTGGTTTTT. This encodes CASSFGPGKGEKLVF. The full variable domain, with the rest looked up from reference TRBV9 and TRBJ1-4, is DSGVTQTPKHLITATGQRVTLRCSPRSGDLSVYWYQQSLDQGLQFLIQYYNGEERAKGNILERFSAQQFPDLHSELNLSSLELGDSALYFCASSFGPGKGEKLVFGSGTQLSVL.

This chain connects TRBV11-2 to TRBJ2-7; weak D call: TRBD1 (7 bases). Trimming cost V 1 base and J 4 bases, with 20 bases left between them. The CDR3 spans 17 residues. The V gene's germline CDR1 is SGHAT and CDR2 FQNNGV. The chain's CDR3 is CASSLGGARTGIYEQYF. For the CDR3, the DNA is TGTGCCAGCAGCTTAGGGGGGGCCCGGACAGGAATATACGAGCAGTACTTC.

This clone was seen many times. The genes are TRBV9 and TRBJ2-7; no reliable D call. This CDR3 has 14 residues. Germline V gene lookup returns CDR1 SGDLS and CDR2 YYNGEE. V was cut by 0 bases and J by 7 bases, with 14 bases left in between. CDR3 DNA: TGTGCCAGCAGCGTAGGGGCCATTAACCAGGAGCAGTACTTC. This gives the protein CASSVGAINQEQYF.

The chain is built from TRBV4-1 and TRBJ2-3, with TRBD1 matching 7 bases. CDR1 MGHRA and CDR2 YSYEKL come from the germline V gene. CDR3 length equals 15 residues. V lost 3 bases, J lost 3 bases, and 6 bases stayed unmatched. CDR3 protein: CASSHEGARTDTQYF. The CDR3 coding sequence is TGCGCCAGCAGCCACGAGGGGGCGAGAACAGATACGCAGTATTTT.